The rows below give T cell receptor beta chains drawn from one sample of a study of T-cell memory formation after mild COVID-19. TCRdb reprocessed the 5' RACE reads with MiXCR, giving one entry per CDR3 protein. The data show 150,000 to 200,000 distinct CDR3 sequences, with around 10% seen just once and less than 4% held by the top ten. Sequences were obtained from PBMCs or a T cell subset sorted from them (not recorded which). Source of these receptors: a young man who had mild COVID-19 (a few samples of this study predate the infection). Cell type and time point are not known. Each CDR3 is given without its conserved first and last residue. The D gene is left open where the match is weak.

v_call	j_call	d_call	cdr3_aa
TRBV18	TRBJ2-7	NA	ASSPGPVSYEQY
TRBV7-9	TRBJ1-3	TRBD1	ASRRDRAGNTIY
TRBV7-8	TRBJ2-1	NA	ASSLYYNEQF
TRBV6-6	TRBJ2-3	NA	ASNPLSSTDTQY
TRBV6-5	TRBJ1-1	TRBD1	ASRPGTGGTFEAF
TRBV5-6	TRBJ2-7	TRBD1	ASILQRDRTYEQY
TRBV7-2	TRBJ2-5	TRBD2	ASSAPGSGGVGTQY
TRBV7-6	TRBJ2-7	NA	ASGTLSSYEQY
TRBV6-5	TRBJ1-2	NA	ASTQGGSYGYT
TRBV12-3/TRBV12-4	TRBJ1-1	TRBD1	ASIYRGLDTEAF
TRBV2	TRBJ1-1	NA	ASSRRHPRNTEAF
TRBV2	TRBJ2-1	NA	ASSEYWNEQF
TRBV18	TRBJ2-5	NA	ASSPNQGTQETQY
TRBV18	TRBJ1-1	NA	ASSPTEGNTEAF
TRBV29-1	TRBJ2-3	TRBD2	SVEDPGGRTDTQY
TRBV5-1	TRBJ1-1	TRBD1	ASSPGWTGGSTEAF
TRBV5-1	TRBJ2-3	NA	ASSSYTGRRPRADTQY
TRBV6-6	TRBJ2-5	TRBD2	ASSYASGETQY
TRBV12-3/TRBV12-4	TRBJ1-5	NA	ASSFGYSNQPQH
TRBV4-3	TRBJ1-2	NA	ASSLLRGPYGYT
TRBV7-2	TRBJ2-1	NA	ASSFGFREQF
TRBV5-1	TRBJ1-2	TRBD1	ASSLQGASYGYT
TRBV12-3/TRBV12-4	TRBJ2-7	NA	ASSLRGMSPYEQY
TRBV7-2	TRBJ2-1	NA	ASTPASGNEQF
TRBV12-3/TRBV12-4	TRBJ2-5	NA	ASTDSRRETQY
TRBV5-6	TRBJ2-3	NA	ASSLSLRGSTDTQY
TRBV12-3/TRBV12-4	TRBJ2-1	NA	ASRGDRGSYNEQF
TRBV18	TRBJ1-6	TRBD1	ASSSGTGGTPLH
TRBV7-6	TRBJ2-3	TRBD2	ASSLVAGGVTDTQY
TRBV7-2	TRBJ2-5	NA	ASSLSVGETQY
TRBV10-3	TRBJ2-2	TRBD1	AIGESRGLGTGELF
TRBV20-1	TRBJ2-1	TRBD2	SARWEVAGVGYNEQF
TRBV7-9	TRBJ1-6	NA	ASSLLSLGESPLH
TRBV3-1	TRBJ1-1	NA	ASSARENTEAF
TRBV7-9	TRBJ2-5	NA	ASSFDRQETQY
TRBV3-1	TRBJ2-5	NA	ASSQDRQGLETQY
TRBV7-3	TRBJ1-1	NA	ASSFTRNTEAF
TRBV6-5	TRBJ1-2	NA	ASSYTNYGYT
TRBV7-2	TRBJ2-7	NA	ASSLVGGRVYEQY
TRBV12-5	TRBJ2-3	NA	ASGRGGNTQY
TRBV7-3	TRBJ2-3	TRBD1	ASSQGQGAASADTQY
TRBV7-9	TRBJ2-1	NA	ASSWRGEQF
TRBV25-1	TRBJ1-2	NA	ASSESRTGLGYT
TRBV7-2	TRBJ1-2	NA	ASSPQTGSYGYT
TRBV7-9	TRBJ2-3	TRBD2	ASSPYRLAGTDTQY
TRBV3-1	TRBJ1-1	NA	ASSQDRMTEAF
TRBV4-2	TRBJ2-3	NA	ASSQEYGGERSTDTQY
TRBV7-2	TRBJ2-1	TRBD1	ASSFGTGLNEQF
TRBV4-3	TRBJ2-1	TRBD2	ASSASGGVNEQF
TRBV29-1	TRBJ1-2	NA	SVERGAENYGYT
TRBV10-3	TRBJ1-5	TRBD1	AISEDRDQPQH
TRBV5-5	TRBJ1-6	NA	ASSQAGELEGSPLH